This TCR beta chain was identified in a study of cytotoxic CD8 clonotypes in ibrutinib-treated CLL. Background on the study: Samples yielded averages of 250,000 or so productive templates and fewer than 95,000 productive rearrangements. Whole-study results and caveats: Baseline levels of clonality went above those of age-matched healthy donors and moved with circulating CD8+ T-cell counts. Increased clonality at ibrutinib response gave way to a return toward baseline at progression.

In this sample, this clone turned up a few times. What it recognizes is unknown. Germline CDR1 reads SGHNT; CDR2 reads YENEEA. Between the trimmed V and J ends, which lost 5 bases and 9 bases, there was a span of 11 bases. CDR3 size: 12 residues. Sequencing was performed with immunoSEQ multiplex PCR; in TCRdb, only in-frame clones are kept and a portion is missing. The table records some 290,000 clones, roughly 79% of them present only once. The material sequenced was PBMCs, taken before ibrutinib treatment. The V call is TRBV11-3, the J call TRBJ2-1, with a weak D call TRBD2 (5 bases). This clonotype originated in a human donor with chronic lymphocytic leukemia. CDR3 sequence: CASSRSGGEQFF. The CDR3 DNA is TGTGCCAGCAGCCGGTCAGGAGGTGAGCAGTTCTTC. Based on the CDR3 plus reference TRBV11-3 and TRBJ2-1, the full variable domain is EAGVVQSPRYKIIEKKQPVAFWCNPISGHNTLYWYLQNLGQGPELLIRYENEEAVDDSQLPKDRFSAERLKGVDSTLKIQPAELGDSAVYLCASSRSGGEQFFGPGTRLTVL.